This T cell receptor (beta chain) came from a study of T cell responses to AZD1222 COVID-19 vaccine. Data came from immunoSEQ multiplex PCR; TCRdb stores just in-frame clones and leaves some out. The profile covers about 19,000 clones, with roughly 79% appearing a single time and around a fifth taken by the ten largest. Germline V lookup: CDR1 KGHSH, CDR2 LQKENI. Trimming removed 2 bases from V and 3 bases from J, with 16 bases in between. The CDR3 is made up of 16 amino acids. The chain couples TRBV18 to TRBJ1-2; maybe TRBD1 (6 bases). Sequences were derived from peripheral blood, sampled 28 days after the second AZD1222 dose. This receptor was obtained from an adult who received the AZD1222 COVID-19 vaccine. In DNA, the CDR3 is TGTGCCAGCTCACCATGGACACAGGGAGTTGACTATGGCTACACCTTC. Its protein is CASSPWTQGVDYGYTF.